The T cell receptor beta chain described here comes from a study of blood T cells in healthy people across ages. Primed by a sample-barcoded 5' primer and a J-beta primer mix, a second PCR proceeded for roughly 6 to 12 cycles. TCRdb reanalysed the 5' RACE reads using MiXCR and keeps one entry per CDR3 protein. Here the sample spans about 1.8 million distinct CDR3 sequences, 49% being singletons. Study results and limitations: Long-lived and aged donors differed, with more naive CD4+ cells and higher diversity in the long-lived.

This clonotype was seen more than once but under ten times. Antigen: not known. The germline V gene has CDR1 SGHDT and CDR2 YYEEEE. V was trimmed by 2 bases and J by 8 bases, leaving 16 bases between them. This CDR3 comprises 14 residues. The chain is built from TRBV5-6 and TRBJ1-2; D uncertain. The receptor's source is a woman aged 40-49 years in good health. Sequencing used blood. Here the CDR3 DNA reads TGTGCCAGCAGCTTCGGACGGCCCCGAGGGGGCTACACCTTC. Its protein product is CASSFGRPRGGYTF.